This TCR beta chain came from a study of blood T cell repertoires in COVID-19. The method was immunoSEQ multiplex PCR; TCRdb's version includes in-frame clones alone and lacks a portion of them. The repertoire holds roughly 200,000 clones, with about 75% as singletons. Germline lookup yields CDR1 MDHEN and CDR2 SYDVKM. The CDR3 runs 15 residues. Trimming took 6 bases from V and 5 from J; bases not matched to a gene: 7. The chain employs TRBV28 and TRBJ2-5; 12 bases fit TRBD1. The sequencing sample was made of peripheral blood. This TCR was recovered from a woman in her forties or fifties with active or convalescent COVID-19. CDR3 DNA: TGTGCCAGCAGCCAGGGACAGGGGGCGCGGGAGACCCAGTACTTC. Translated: CASSQGQGARETQYF.